This TCR beta chain stems from a study of tumor-infiltrating lymphocytes in primary liver carcinoma. Total RNA amounting to around 530 ng was the source from which TCR beta cDNA was made with a constant-region primer. Sequencing libraries for TCR beta derived from three nested multiplex PCR rounds that used slightly modified ARM-PCR. A C-beta reverse primer was combined with TRBV1-TRBV30 forward primers in the first two PCR rounds, and each round had roughly 9 cycles. MiXCR, applied by TCRdb to the multiplex PCR reads, yields one record per CDR3 protein. The table has 100,000 to 150,000 distinct CDR3 sequences, 60% to 80% seen once. Note on this clonotype: Given a much more abundant clone one base away, this may be a read error.

Scientists recovered RNA and DNA together from roughly 18-30 mg of unsorted bulk tissue. Germline V gives CDR1 SEHNR, CDR2 FQNEAQ (reference sequence). The CDR3 consists of 16 residues. The chain carries TRBV7-9 and TRBJ1-2; 7 nucleotides agree with TRBD1. This receptor was identified in a woman in her fifties or sixties with primary liver carcinoma and hepatitis B virus infection. Sequenced sample: liver tumor tissue from sampling region 3. Subset noted: tumor region T3, left-lateral pole. The CDR3 spells CANSLGLSGTDDGYTF. CDR3 in DNA: TGTGCCAACAGCTTAGGGCTATCAGGGACAGACGATGGCTACACCTTC.